The T cell receptor (beta chain) under discussion was sequenced for a study of preoperative IRX-2 immunotherapy in early breast cancer. Treatment given: preoperative locoregional IRX-2 cytokine immunotherapy. Preoperative locoregional IRX-2 cytokine immunotherapy was tested in the phase Ib source study. This CDR3 has 16 amino acids. Per the germline V gene, CDR1 is KGHSH and CDR2 is LQKENI. Losses at the gene ends were 4 bases for V and 0 bases for J; bases not matched to a gene: 7. The method was immunoSEQ multiplex PCR; TCRdb's version includes in-frame clones alone and lacks a portion of them. The table shows about 98,000 clones, with 70% to 90% occurring only once.

This specimen consisted of tumor tissue, obtained after IRX-2 immunotherapy. This chain uses TRBV18 with TRBJ1-1; 8 positions agree with TRBD1. This clonotype originated in a human donor with breast cancer. In nucleotides, the CDR3 is TGTGCCAGCTCACTGGGGACAGGCGACTTGAACACTGAAGCTTTCTTT. Translating gives CASSLGTGDLNTEAFF.